This passage covers 30 T cell receptor beta chains from one sample sequenced in a study of graft-versus-host responses after intestinal transplantation. These TCRs' antigens remain unknown. TCRdb keeps only in-frame clones here, not all; method: immunoSEQ multiplex PCR. The table lists about 110,000 clones, approximately 90% of them singletons. The source was unstimulated CD4+ T cells sorted from spleen or lymph node cells, collected before transplant. The receptors shown here come from a human donor who was the organ donor for an intestinal transplant.

J is TRBJ1-1 and V is TRBV28, with D maybe TRBD1 (5 bases). The germline gives CDR1 MDHEN, CDR2 SYDVKM. The CDR3 consists of 16 residues. With 3 bases removed from V and 8 bases from J, the gap between germline ends came to 22 bases. The CDR3, as DNA: TGTGCCAGCAGTTTTCGGGGCCCGACCGTGGTTAGCGAAGCTTTCTTT. As protein: CASSFRGPTVVSEAFF. The full variable domain, rest sourced from reference TRBV28 and TRBJ1-1, is DVKVTQSSRYLVKRTGEKVFLECVQDMDHENMFWYRQDPGLGLRLIYFSYDVKMKEKGDIPEGYSVSREKKERFSLILESASTNQTSMYLCASSFRGPTVVSEAFFGQGTRLTVV.

V usage is TRBV18 and J usage is TRBJ2-7; D remains unclear. CDR1 is KGHSH and CDR2 is LQKENI in the germline V gene. The CDR3 contains 13 residues. V lost 3 bases, J lost 3 bases, and 9 bases lay in between. The CDR3 DNA reads TGTGCCAGCTCACCTGGGATAAACTACGAGCAGTACTTC. It encodes CASSPGINYEQYF.

V gene TRBV2 combines with J gene TRBJ1-2; D unresolved. Between the trimmed V and J ends, which lost 4 bases and 5 bases, there was a span of 23 bases. This CDR3 has 17 residues. CDR1 SNHLY and CDR2 FYNNEI come from the germline V gene. Written as DNA, the CDR3 is TGTGCCAGCAGTGTCCCCCGCATGATAGGACTGGAGTATGGCTACACCTTC. Amino acid sequence: CASSVPRMIGLEYGYTF. Full variable domain (rest looked up from reference TRBV2 and TRBJ1-2): EPEVTQTPSHQVTQMGQEVILRCVPISNHLYFYWYRQILGQKVEFLVSFYNNEISEKSEIFDDQFSVERPDGSNFTLKIRSTKLEDSAMYFCASSVPRMIGLEYGYTFGSGTRLTVV.

The genes are TRBV19 and TRBJ2-5; 7 bases match TRBD2. The J segment lost 1 base and the V segment lost 3 bases, leaving 5 bases of the junction unmatched. The CDR3 spans 15 residues. The V gene's germline CDR1 is LNHDA and CDR2 SQIVND (reference sequence). The CDR3 DNA reads TGTGCCAGTAGTATTGGAGGGACTACCCAAGAGACCCAGTACTTC. It translates to CASSIGGTTQETQYF.

V usage is TRBV5-1 and J usage is TRBJ2-4, with TRBD1 matching 10 bases. The V gene end was trimmed by 4 bases and the J gene end by 7 bases; junction bases not matched to a gene: 5. Looked up from germline, CDR1 is SGHRS and CDR2 is YFSETQ. The CDR3 has 14 residues. CDR3 sequence: CASSPGTGVNIQYF. The CDR3 nucleotides read TGCGCCAGCAGCCCCGGGACAGGGGTTAACATTCAGTACTTC.

The rearrangement joins TRBV6-6 to TRBJ2-5, with 8 bases identical to TRBD1. The better agreement between TRBJ2-7 and the DNA end casts doubt on the J call. The CDR3 is made up of 16 amino acids. CDR1 and CDR2 (germline): MNHNY, SVGAGI (reference sequence). As DNA, the CDR3 is TGTGCCAGCAGTCTTCAAAGGACAGGGAGCTCCTACGAGCAGTACTTC. This codes for CASSLQRTGSSYEQYF.

The V call is TRBV19, the J call TRBJ1-1, with D hard to call. V dropped 4 bases and J dropped 0 bases, with 12 bases sitting between them. Germline assignment: CDR1 LNHDA and CDR2 SQIVND (reference sequence). The CDR3 runs to 15 residues. CDR3 coding DNA: TGTGCCAGTAGTAACTACAAGAAACTGAACACTGAAGCTTTCTTT. Encoded protein: CASSNYKKLNTEAFF.

V and J are TRBV7-2 and TRBJ2-7; 11 bases agree with TRBD2. The CDR3 covers 15 residues. V shed 5 bases, J shed 3 bases, and the junction held 6 bases outside the gene matches. Looked up from germline, CDR1 is SGHTA and CDR2 is FQGNSA. The CDR3 DNA sequence: TGTGCCAGCAGCCCGACTAGCGGGGCCTTCTACGAGCAGTACTTC. It is translated as CASSPTSGAFYEQYF.

This chain connects TRBV21-1 to TRBJ2-7; the listed D gene, TRBD2, was not tested against the DNA. TRBV21-1 is shown as a pseudogene. The CDR3 totals 17 residues. The CDR3: CASSKNRTSGRVHEQYF. CDR3 coding DNA: TGTGCCAGCAGCAAAAACCGGACTAGCGGGAGAGTCCACGAGCAGTACTTC.

The chain uses TRBV7-9 and TRBJ2-6, with a possible D match to TRBD1 (5 bases). Per the germline V gene, CDR1 is SEHNR and CDR2 is FQNEAQ (reference sequence). This CDR3 region has 17 residues. The V and J ends lost 5 bases and 2 bases respectively, with 16 bases between them. The CDR3 protein is CASSKRQGSPGANVLTF. CDR3 nucleotides: TGTGCCAGCAGCAAAAGGCAGGGATCCCCTGGGGCCAACGTCCTGACTTTC.

The V call is TRBV5-1, the J call TRBJ2-5, with TRBD2 identical over 12 bases. V lost 2 bases and J lost 5; bases outside the gene matches: 7. CDR1 SGHRS and CDR2 YFSETQ come from the germline V gene. This CDR3 is built from 16 residues. CDR3: CASSFLLAGGGETQYF. The CDR3 DNA reads TGCGCCAGCAGCTTTCTACTAGCGGGAGGTGGTGAGACCCAGTACTTC.

This chain joins TRBV29-1 and TRBJ2-3; D perhaps matches TRBD2 (5 bases). CDR1 SQVTM and CDR2 ANQGSEA come from the germline V gene. With 3 bases removed from V and 8 bases from J, the gap between germline ends came to 15 bases. The CDR3 runs 13 residues. The CDR3 DNA reads as TGCAGCGTTGAGTTCATCCCCGCGGGTACGCAGTATTTT. As protein: CSVEFIPAGTQYF.

The rearrangement joins TRBV15 to TRBJ2-1; 7 bases match TRBD1. The V gene end was trimmed by 4 bases and the J gene end by 8 bases; junction bases not matched to a gene: 14. Germline loops: CDR1 LNHNV, CDR2 YYDKDF (reference sequence). There are 16 residues in the CDR3. The CDR3 region is CATSIRQGEFIDEQFF. DNA of the CDR3: TGTGCCACCAGCATACGACAGGGTGAATTTATTGATGAGCAGTTCTTC.

CDR3: CASSLLGTQPQHF. In DNA form, the CDR3 reads TGTGCCAGCAGTCTCTTAGGGACTCAGCCCCAGCATTTT. The chain couples TRBV28 to TRBJ1-5, with D maybe TRBD1 (5 bases). The V end was cut by 5 bases, the J end by 6 bases, with 11 bases between. Germline assignment: CDR1 MDHEN and CDR2 SYDVKM. The CDR3 totals 13 residues.

The count of this clone is one. The chain links TRBV18 to TRBJ2-3; no firm D call. Trimming stripped 4 bases from V and 4 bases from J, with 12 bases between. The CDR3 runs to 14 residues. Germline V CDR1 and CDR2: KGHSH, LQKENI. The CDR3: CASSRARSADTQYF. CDR3 coding DNA: TGTGCCAGCTCACGGGCTCGCAGCGCAGATACGCAGTATTTT.

V usage is TRBV18 and J usage is TRBJ2-7; 9 positions agree with TRBD1. The CDR3 contains 14 residues. Germline V gene lookup returns CDR1 KGHSH and CDR2 LQKENI. The ends lost 3 bases at V and 4 bases at J; junction bases unmatched: 4. DNA for the CDR3: TGTGCCAGCTCACCCGGGACAGGGAGGTACGAGCAGTACTTC. Its protein is CASSPGTGRYEQYF.

J is TRBJ1-5 and V is TRBV28; D call uncertain. Germline V lookup: CDR1 MDHEN, CDR2 SYDVKM. V was shortened by 5 bases and J by 4 bases, with 9 bases between the two germline ends. The CDR3 length is 13 residues. The CDR3 reads CASSRDPNQPQHF. Here the CDR3 DNA reads TGTGCCAGCAGTCGTGACCCAAATCAGCCCCAGCATTTT.

CDR3: CATSRVSGEQYF. CDR3 DNA: TGTGCCACCAGCAGAGTGTCCGGCGAGCAGTACTTC. This sequence joins TRBV15 and TRBJ2-7; D gene uncertain. The ends were cut back, 1 base at V and 6 bases at J, with 7 bases in the middle. Per the germline V gene, CDR1 is LNHNV and CDR2 is YYDKDF (reference sequence). The CDR3 runs 12 residues. Using reference TRBV15 and TRBJ2-7 for the parts outside the CDR3, the full variable domain is DAMVIQNPRYQVTQFGKPVTLSCSQTLNHNVMYWYQQKSSQAPKLLFHYYDKDFNNEADTPDNFQSRRPNTSFCFLDIRSPGLGDTAMYLCATSRVSGEQYFGPGTRLTVT.

This rearrangement joins TRBV30 to TRBJ2-1, with TRBD2 matching 13 bases. Germline V gene lookup returns CDR1 GTSNPN and CDR2 SVGIG (reference sequence). This CDR3 spans 17 amino acids. J gave up 0 bases and V 0 bases, and 2 bases lay outside the gene matches. CDR3 nucleotide sequence: TGTGCCTGGAGTGTACTAGCGGGGGGGGACTCCTACAATGAGCAGTTCTTC. Residues: CAWSVLAGGDSYNEQFF.

The chain carries TRBV9 and TRBJ2-3; the D is unclear. V lost 0 bases to trimming and J lost 4 bases, with 6 bases between them. CDR3 length: 13 amino acids. Germline V lookup: CDR1 SGDLS, CDR2 YYNGEE. The CDR3 loop is CASSVALADTQYF. The CDR3 DNA reads as TGTGCCAGCAGCGTAGCCCTAGCAGATACGCAGTATTTT.

The genes are TRBV6-1 and TRBJ2-7; 8 nucleotides line up with TRBD1. This CDR3 comprises 14 residues. Germline V CDR1 and CDR2: MNHNS, SASEGT. J lost 3 bases, V lost 5 bases, and 6 bases had no gene match. The DNA for the CDR3 is TGTGCCAGCAGTCTGGGACAGGCCGGCTACGAGCAGTACTTC. Translation gives CASSLGQAGYEQYF.

The chain carries TRBV19 and TRBJ1-1; 8 bases fit TRBD1. The CDR3 runs 13 residues. Unmatched junction bases numbered 4, after V lost 6 bases and J lost 4 bases. Germline V CDR1 and CDR2: LNHDA, SQIVND (reference sequence). CDR3 nucleotides: TGTGCCAGTAGGAACCAGGGGGCCACTGAAGCTTTCTTT. The encoded protein is CASRNQGATEAFF.

This chain connects TRBV18 to TRBJ1-4; 8 bases align to TRBD1. Germline loops: CDR1 KGHSH, CDR2 LQKENI. With V trimmed by 4 bases and J by 3 bases, 7 bases remained unmatched. This CDR3 spans 16 amino acids. CDR3 nucleotides: TGTGCCAGCTCACTACGTCAGGGGGCATCTAATGAAAAACTGTTTTTT. Its translation: CASSLRQGASNEKLFF.

The chain carries TRBV7-3 and TRBJ2-5; D is perhaps TRBD2 (6 bases). Trimming removed 1 base from V and 5 bases from J, with 17 bases in between. CDR3 length equals 16 residues. Germline CDR1 is SGHTA and CDR2 is FQGTGA. The CDR3 DNA sequence: TGTGCCAGCAGCTTAAAGGGCGGGATGGCAGTGGAGACCCAGTACTTC. Amino acids: CASSLKGGMAVETQYF.

This clone was observed a single time. The V and J genes are TRBV5-1 and TRBJ2-3; unclear D gene. Trimming stripped 0 bases from V and 0 bases from J, with 5 bases between. Looked up from germline, CDR1 is SGHRS and CDR2 is YFSETQ. CDR3 length: 14 amino acids. The CDR3 loop reads CASSLDSSTDTQYF. CDR3 nucleotides: TGCGCCAGCAGCTTGGACAGCAGCACAGATACGCAGTATTTT. Filled out from reference TRBV5-1 and TRBJ2-3, the complete variable domain reads KAGVTQTPRYLIKTRGQQVTLSCSPISGHRSVSWYQQTPGQGLQFLFEYFSETQRNKGNFPGRFSGRQFSNSRSEMNVSTLELGDSALYLCASSLDSSTDTQYFGPGTRLTVL.

The chain combines TRBV6-6 with TRBJ2-7; 7 bases match TRBD1. Losses at the gene ends were 4 bases for V and 5 bases for J; bases not matched to a gene: 8. There are 14 residues in the CDR3. Germline assignment: CDR1 MNHNY and CDR2 SVGAGI (reference sequence). CDR3 region: CASSSIQGDHEQYF. As DNA, the CDR3 is TGTGCCAGCAGTTCAATCCAGGGGGATCACGAGCAGTACTTC.

CDR3 nucleotide sequence: TGTGCCAGCAGTGAATCGGGGGGGGCTGGAAACACCATATATTTT. It codes for CASSESGGAGNTIYF. V gene TRBV25-1 combines with J gene TRBJ1-3; tentatively, D is TRBD1 (5 bases). V was cut by 1 base and J by 2 bases, with 9 bases left in between. Germline-derived CDR1 and CDR2 are MGHDK and SYGVNS. The CDR3 is 15 residues long.

The chain combines TRBV7-9 with TRBJ1-1; D call uncertain. There are 14 residues in the CDR3. V was clipped by 10 bases and J by 3 bases, with 18 bases between them. The germline V gene has CDR1 SEHNR and CDR2 FQNEAQ (reference sequence). Here the CDR3 reads CATHRAQRDTEAFF. CDR3 sequence (DNA): TGTGCCACCCATCGGGCTCAGAGAGACACTGAAGCTTTCTTT.

This clone was picked up one time. V gene TRBV11-2 combines with J gene TRBJ1-1; TRBD1 aligns across 9 bases. The germline V gene has CDR1 SGHAT and CDR2 FQNNGV. The CDR3 length is 15 residues. V was clipped by 0 bases and J by 6 bases; unmatched bases: 5. The CDR3 sequence: CASSLEGQGLSEAFF. In nucleotides, the CDR3 is TGTGCCAGCAGCTTAGAGGGACAGGGTCTGTCTGAAGCTTTCTTT.

The J gene is TRBJ2-7, the V gene TRBV7-2, with 8 positions matching TRBD2. The V and J ends lost 2 bases and 6 bases, in that order; junction bases with no gene match: 15. The germline CDR1 and CDR2 sequences are SGHTA and FQGNSA. The CDR3 has 17 residues. For the CDR3, the DNA is TGTGCCAGCAGCTTAAACGGAGCGGGAGCATTTTATCGCGAGCAGTACTTC. It encodes CASSLNGAGAFYREQYF. Full variable domain (remainder filled in from reference TRBV7-2 and TRBJ2-7): GAGVSQSPSNKVTEKGKDVELRCDPISGHTALYWYRQSLGQGLEFLIYFQGNSAPDKSGLPSDRFSAERTGGSVSTLTIQRTQQEDSAVYLCASSLNGAGAFYREQYFGPGTRLTVT.